The 9 T cell receptor beta chains given below trace back to one sample, sequenced in a study of cytomegalovirus exposure and HLA in healthy donors. Researchers ran the PCR with 60 Vbeta and 13 Jbeta primers. Here immunoSEQ multiplex PCR was the method, and the copy in TCRdb shows in-frame clones only, minus some. The sample consists of about 130,000 clones, around 80% of them appearing once. Sequencing used PBMCs. The receptors derive from a woman aged 45 to 65 in good health and CMV-seronegative.

The chain employs TRBV29-1 and TRBJ2-1, with D perhaps matching TRBD2 (6 bases). This CDR3 has 13 residues. The V gene lost 6 bases and the J gene lost 1 base, with 10 bases spanning the gap. CDR1 SQVTM and CDR2 ANQGSEA come from the germline V gene. In DNA form, the CDR3 reads TGCAGCGTCGGGAGCGCGTCCTACAATGAGCAGTTCTTC. Protein product: CSVGSASYNEQFF.

The chain couples TRBV4-3 to TRBJ1-1, with D perhaps TRBD1 (6 bases). The ends were cut back, 4 bases at V and 5 bases at J, with 26 bases in the middle. This CDR3 contains 18 residues. Germline-derived CDR1 and CDR2 are LGHNA and YSLEER. CDR3 DNA: TGCGCCAGCAGCCCGATCGGTACAGGGATACTACTTGGGACTGAAGCTTTCTTT. Translating it yields CASSPIGTGILLGTEAFF.

The V call is TRBV4-3, the J call TRBJ1-2; 7 bases align to TRBD1. Germline V gives CDR1 LGHNA, CDR2 YSLEER. Losses at the gene ends were 1 base for V and 7 bases for J; bases not matched to a gene: 18. The CDR3 covers 18 residues. The CDR3 sequence is CASSQGLQGSNQITGYTF. In nucleotides, the CDR3 is TGCGCCAGCAGCCAAGGTTTACAGGGGTCTAACCAAATAACTGGCTACACCTTC.

Details on this clone: Sequence at one end of the junction differs from germline and may be a read error. V gene TRBV6-4 combines with J gene TRBJ2-2; TRBD2 agrees at 9 bases. Germline CDR1 MRHNA, CDR2 SNTAGT. The CDR3 loop spans 15 amino acids. In nucleotides, the CDR3 is TGTGCCAGCAGTGTCTCTAGCGGGAACCCCGGGGAGCTGTTTTTT. This encodes CASSVSSGNPGELFF.

A single count supports this clone. The V call is TRBV7-3, the J call TRBJ2-5; 13 bases align to TRBD2. The CDR3 has 16 residues. The V segment lost 4 bases and the J segment 2 bases; nucleotides outside the gene matches: 4. Germline-derived CDR1 and CDR2 are SGHTA and FQGTGA. In DNA, the CDR3 is TGTGCCAGCAGCTCAGGACTAGCGGGAGAACAAGAGACCCAGTACTTC. This gives the protein CASSSGLAGEQETQYF.

The chain is built from TRBV4-1 and TRBJ1-5, with a possible D match to TRBD1 (5 bases). The CDR3 contains 17 residues. Germline assignment: CDR1 MGHRA and CDR2 YSYEKL. Trimming shortened V by 1 base and J by 2 bases, and 15 bases separated the two germline ends. The CDR3 region is CASSQVGGEGGNQPQHF. The CDR3 bases are TGCGCCAGCAGCCAAGTAGGAGGGGAAGGAGGCAATCAGCCCCAGCATTTT.

The chain recombines TRBV5-1 with TRBJ2-2, with D maybe TRBD2 (5 bases). This CDR3 comprises 16 residues. Trimming took off 2 bases at V and 6 bases at J, with 17 bases between the two ends. Germline assignment: CDR1 SGHRS and CDR2 YFSETQ. CDR3 residues: CASSFISGRPAGELFF. The CDR3 nucleotides are TGCGCCAGCAGCTTTATAAGCGGAAGACCGGCCGGGGAGCTGTTTTTT.

The V call is TRBV30, the J call TRBJ1-3, with TRBD1 matching 8 bases. The trim removed 3 bases at V and 0 bases at J, leaving 4 bases unmatched. There are 15 residues in the CDR3. Germline loops: CDR1 GTSNPN, CDR2 SVGIG (reference sequence). For the CDR3, the DNA is TGTGCCTGGAGCCGGACAGGGCTCTCTGGAAACACCATATATTTT. This gives the protein CAWSRTGLSGNTIYF.

The gene calls are TRBV6-5 and TRBJ1-6; possible D gene TRBD1, 5 bases. The germline gives CDR1 MNHEY, CDR2 SVGAGI. V lost 6 bases and J lost 1, with 10 bases in between. CDR3 length equals 15 residues. The DNA of the CDR3 is TGTGCCAGCAGCGCCGGGGGGTCCTATAATTCACCCCTCCACTTT. It encodes CASSAGGSYNSPLHF.